A single sample gave rise to the 5 T cell receptor beta chains below, sequenced in a study of CD8 T cells in Susac syndrome. Random hexamers were used to reverse transcribe an amount of roughly 0.5 to 1 ug RNA. Using its own MiXCR run on the immunoSEQ multiplex PCR reads, TCRdb lists one record per CDR3 protein. This repertoire shows tens of thousands of distinct CDR3 sequences, approximately 93% found once; its top ten account for roughly 0.5%. The specimen sequenced was CD8+ T cells from PBMCs. The receptors were gathered from a human donor with Susac syndrome.

The V call is TRBV30, the J call TRBJ1-1; no definite D call. The CDR3 consists of 14 residues. Trimming cost V 5 bases and J 3 bases, with 16 bases left between them. The germline V gene has CDR1 GTSNPN and CDR2 SVGIG (reference sequence). The CDR3 nucleotides are TGTGCCTGGGACATTAGGGAGATGGACACTGAAGCTTTCTTT. Its translation is CAWDIREMDTEAFF.

This clonotype was recorded only once. The genes are TRBV7-9 and TRBJ2-5; 9 bases match TRBD1. V gave up 4 bases and J gave up 2 bases; unmatched junction bases: 5. The CDR3 spans 15 residues. The germline V gene has CDR1 SEHNR and CDR2 FQNEAQ (reference sequence). The CDR3 spells CASSSDRGNQETQYF. The CDR3 DNA sequence: TGTGCCAGCAGCTCGGACAGGGGCAATCAAGAGACCCAGTACTTC.

J is TRBJ2-7 and V is TRBV6-1; no clear D gene. The CDR3 has 12 amino acids. Trimming stripped 2 bases from V and 7 bases from J, with 9 bases between. Germline CDR1 reads MNHNS; CDR2 reads SASEGT. The CDR3 sequence is CASSEPFREQYF. The CDR3 DNA sequence: TGTGCCAGCAGTGAACCGTTCCGTGAGCAGTACTTC.

The rearrangement uses TRBV20-1 and TRBJ1-5; TRBD1 might be the D (5 bases). Deletions cut 0 bases from V and 4 bases from J, with 10 bases between. Looked up from germline, CDR1 is DFQATT and CDR2 is SNEGSKA (reference sequence). CDR3 length: 14 residues. The CDR3, as DNA: TGCAGTGCTAGAGATCTGGGGGGGAATCAGCCCCAGCATTTT. This translates into CSARDLGGNQPQHF.

The CDR3 DNA is TGTGCCAGCAGACCGCCAAGGAACACTGAAGCTTTCTTT. Encoded protein: CASRPPRNTEAFF. The V gene is TRBV12-3 or TRBV12-4, the J gene TRBJ1-1; the D is unclear. The V end lost 6 bases, the J end lost 1 base, and 9 bases lay between the germline ends. The CDR3 covers 13 residues.